The 8 T cell receptor beta chains presented below share a single source sample, sequenced in a study of patients and donors after allogeneic stem cell transplantation. MiXCR, run by TCRdb on the RT-PCR reads, gives a single entry per CDR3 protein. The sample includes 200,000 to 250,000 distinct CDR3 sequences, 14% seen only once; the top ten take roughly 10%. Material: blood, either unsorted or a sorted T cell fraction (not recorded which). Receptors originate from a human donor who was either an allogeneic HSCT recipient or a stem cell or donor lymphocyte infusion donor (not recorded which). It is not recorded whose cells these are; they may come from a transplant donor.

The count of this clonotype is one. The DNA for the CDR3 is TGTGCCAGCAGCTTAGCAGGGGTCGGGACTGAAGCTTTCTTT. Its protein is CASSLAGVGTEAFF. This rearrangement joins TRBV11-2 to TRBJ1-1, with a tentative D call TRBD1 (6 bases). The V gene lost 1 base and the J gene lost 5 bases, with 11 bases spanning the gap. The length of the CDR3 is 14 residues. The germline CDR1 and CDR2 sequences are SGHAT and FQNNGV.

V and J are TRBV30 and TRBJ2-1; D is possibly TRBD2 (5 bases). V was trimmed by 0 bases and J by 9 bases, leaving 18 bases between them. The CDR3 totals 15 residues. Germline values: CDR1 GTSNPN, CDR2 SVGIG (reference sequence). In DNA, the CDR3 is TGTGCCTGGAGTGTCCCTATCGGGATCAAGGGTGAGCAGTTCTTC. Protein sequence: CAWSVPIGIKGEQFF.

This clonotype has a count of ten or more. The chain has TRBV3-1 and TRBJ2-5, with D possibly matching TRBD2 (5 bases). This CDR3 contains 17 residues. Between the trimmed V and J ends, which lost 0 bases and 2 bases, there was a span of 16 bases. The germline CDR1 and CDR2 sequences are LGHDT and YNNKEL (reference sequence). The CDR3: CASSQDPPGSEQETQYF. CDR3 bases: TGTGCCAGCAGCCAAGATCCCCCGGGATCCGAGCAAGAGACCCAGTACTTC.

This clonotype was counted ten times or more. The chain is built from TRBV6-5 and TRBJ1-5; D ambiguous. Germline assignment: CDR1 MNHEY and CDR2 SVGAGI. This CDR3 has 14 residues. Trimming cost V 0 bases and J 7 bases, with 10 bases left between them. DNA for the CDR3: TGTGCCAGCAGTTACTCGACGGCCCGACAGCCCCAGCATTTT. Protein product: CASSYSTARQPQHF.

The chain is built from TRBV13 and TRBJ1-4; 11 nucleotides line up with TRBD1. After removal of 5 bases from V and 7 bases from J, the junction contained 9 bases not matched to a gene. Germline-derived CDR1 and CDR2 are PRHDT and FYEKMQ (reference sequence). CDR3 length: 16 residues. The CDR3 nucleotides read TGTGCCAGCAGCACCGGGACAGGGGGAAAGGGTGAAAAACTGTTTTTT. This sequence encodes CASSTGTGGKGEKLFF.

This chain joins TRBV20-1 and TRBJ2-1, with D hard to call. The germline gives CDR1 DFQATT, CDR2 SNEGSKA (reference sequence). The CDR3 has 16 amino acids. V dropped 5 bases and J dropped 6 bases, with 23 bases sitting between them. The CDR3, as DNA: TGCAGTGCTCCCTCCTTCGGGCAGGTTAGGCCCAATGAGCAGTTCTTC. This codes for CSAPSFGQVRPNEQFF.

This chain connects TRBV9 to TRBJ1-3; no clear D. Germline V CDR1 and CDR2: SGDLS, YYNGEE. V was trimmed by 3 bases and J by 0 bases, leaving 7 bases between them. The CDR3 spans 14 residues. The CDR3 reads CASSAGPSGNTIYF. The CDR3 bases are TGTGCCAGCAGCGCCGGCCCCTCTGGAAACACCATATATTTT.

The chain couples TRBV7-6 to TRBJ2-7; 8 bases agree with TRBD2. Germline loops: CDR1 SGHVS, CDR2 FNYEAQ. The ends lost 8 bases at V and 3 bases at J; junction bases unmatched: 12. The CDR3 sequence is 15 residues long. The CDR3 loop is CASGRGLAGFYEQYF. CDR3 bases: TGTGCCAGCGGAAGAGGGCTAGCGGGTTTCTACGAGCAGTACTTC. Full variable domain (missing parts from reference TRBV7-6 and TRBJ2-7): GAGVSQSPRYKVTKRGQDVALRCDPISGHVSLYWYRQALGQGPEFLTYFNYEAQQDKSGLPNDRFSAERPEGSISTLTIQRTEQRDSAMYRCASGRGLAGFYEQYFGPGTRLTVT.